This is a list of T cell receptor beta chains from one sample in a study of T cell responses to AZD1222 COVID-19 vaccine. Only in-frame clones appear in the TCRdb table, and some are missing; sequencing was by immunoSEQ multiplex PCR. The profile covers 110,000 or so clones, with approximately 90% appearing a single time and around 12% taken by the ten largest. Sequenced here: peripheral blood, sampled on day 0 of AZD1222 vaccination. These receptors all come from an adult in good health. The conserved cysteine and the conserved F or W are not part of the CDR3 here. Some rows mark clone size as missing; the rest say once, few, many or name a class of expanded clone.

size	V	J	CDR3
.	TRBV11-2	TRBJ2-1	ASSSDLAGGQEQF
.	TRBV28	TRBJ2-7	ASSSLREREQY
.	TRBV28	TRBJ2-3	ASSRTALWQY
.	TRBV5-4	TRBJ2-1	ASSSSGASYNEQF
.	TRBV2	TRBJ1-2	ASSGTEGYT
.	TRBV19	TRBJ1-5	ASSITRNQPQH
.	TRBV28	TRBJ1-5	ASSFGRGHNQPQH
few	TRBV4-1	TRBJ2-7	ASSQEARG
.	TRBV5-6	TRBJ2-7	ASSLQGSSYEQY
.	TRBV29-1	TRBJ2-5	SAGHPETQY
.	TRBV30	TRBJ1-1	AWGDRDTEAF
.	TRBV27	TRBJ1-6	ASSNRGRSPLH
.	TRBV6-1	TRBJ1-2	ASSEGTGRGITGYT
.	TRBV20-1	TRBJ1-6	SASHGDSPLH
.	TRBV6-2/TRBV6-3	TRBJ2-5	ASSPLDFLKTQY
.	TRBV27	TRBJ1-5	ASRGGTGAGPQH
.	TRBV27	TRBJ2-1	ASSFKRLAGEEQF
once	TRBV5-4	TRBJ2-5	ASSPAPGTGEETQY
.	TRBV7-2	TRBJ1-2	ASSLQHSWTGGNYGYT
.	TRBV5-4	TRBJ2-3	ASSLGQLAQY
.	TRBV10-3	TRBJ1-1	AISESTLSLTEAF
.	TRBV7-2	TRBJ2-1	ASSLRGQGYNEQF
once	TRBV2	TRBJ1-2	ASMSGGSSNYGYT
.	TRBV19	TRBJ1-5	ASTLQGTLPQH
.	TRBV15	TRBJ1-2	ATTDGSNYGYT
.	TRBV5-1	TRBJ2-2	ASSLAPRTSGNTGELF
.	TRBV10-1	TRBJ2-2	ASSPCVGELF
.	TRBV7-9	TRBJ2-7	ASSLVGTSGDVEQY
few	TRBV7-2	TRBJ2-3	ASSLAGVVTDTQY
few	TRBV2	TRBJ2-1	ASRVRLAGNYEQF
once	TRBV5-1	TRBJ2-5	ASSREGVETQY
.	TRBV5-1	TRBJ1-4	ASSEGPYNEKLF
.	TRBV6-1	TRBJ1-4	ASSEVVVF
few	TRBV7-3	TRBJ1-2	ASSDRGRGGYT
.	TRBV9	TRBJ2-1	ASSARTGPNEQF
.	TRBV9	TRBJ2-3	ASSVVAASDTQY
many	TRBV24-1	TRBJ1-5	ATEPTGFNQPQH
.	TRBV19	TRBJ2-4	ASTTTSGGKNIQY
.	TRBV18	TRBJ1-6	ASSLSPDSYNSPLH
.	TRBV5-4	TRBJ1-2	ASSSDGGFGYT
.	TRBV3-1/TRBV3-2	TRBJ1-4	ASSHGGFGEKLF
.	TRBV28	TRBJ2-7	ASRSGRAPYEQY
.	TRBV9	TRBJ2-6	ASSESNRGGSGANVLT
.	TRBV28	TRBJ2-7	ASSLGGVIYEQY
.	TRBV4-3	TRBJ1-4	ASSGLLDEKLF
once	TRBV6-2/TRBV6-3	TRBJ1-2	ASSYGYGYT
few	TRBV7-9	TRBJ1-6	ASSWRDHTSPLH
.	TRBV9	TRBJ2-2	ASSPGLADPPGELF
.	TRBV1	TRBJ2-7	TTPGPLSHEQY
.	TRBV7-2	TRBJ2-7	ASSAGLAGQY
.	TRBV23-1	TRBJ1-4	ASSQSTAPQREKLF
once	TRBV5-4	TRBJ1-3	ASSLFDGSGNTIY